A single sample gave rise to the 9 T cell receptor beta chains below, sequenced in a study of T cell responses to AZD1222 COVID-19 vaccine listed by TCRdb under 2021. The sample's time point label, in plain terms: baseline before first vaccination. To prepare the library, the immunoSEQ multiplex PCR assay was applied. TCRdb took this table from immuneACCESS and kept in-frame rearrangements with V and J called. Such tables lack part of the clones; where checked against another copy, unresolved V genes explain under half of the gap, and the rest is unexplained. This sample lists about 150,000 clones; more than 85% were detected once. The ten largest clones take up less than 2.5% of the sample. The source material was peripheral blood, sampled on day 0 of AZD1222 vaccination. The origin of the receptors is an adult in good health.

The CDR3 reads CASRPGTGQETQYF. CDR3 DNA sequence: TGTGCCAGCCGACCCGGGACAGGGCAAGAGACCCAGTACTTC. The V and J genes are TRBV18 and TRBJ2-5; 9 bases fit TRBD1. Germline lookup yields CDR1 KGHSH and CDR2 LQKENI. J lost 2 bases, V lost 8 bases, and 6 bases had no gene match. The CDR3 has 14 amino acids. The whole variable domain, filled in from reference TRBV18 and TRBJ2-5, reads NAGVMQNPRHLVRRRGQEARLRCSPMKGHSHVYWYRQLPEEGLKFMVYLQKENIIDESGMPKERFSAEFPKEGPSILRIQQVVRGDSAAYFCASRPGTGQETQYFGPGTRLLVL.

The chain has TRBV4-1 and TRBJ2-4; D is perhaps TRBD1 (5 bases). V was shortened by 1 base and J by 4 bases, with 8 bases between the two germline ends. Germline V gene data show CDR1 as MGHRA and CDR2 as YSYEKL. The CDR3 has 14 amino acids. The CDR3 bases are TGCGCCAGCAGCCAAGCTCGACAGAAAAACATTCAGTACTTC. Translating it yields CASSQARQKNIQYF.

J is TRBJ1-1 and V is TRBV18, with D perhaps TRBD1 (5 bases). CDR1 KGHSH and CDR2 LQKENI come from the germline V gene. The CDR3 extends over 13 amino acids. Trimming cost V 2 bases and J 5 bases, with 9 bases left between them. The CDR3 loop is CASSPTDTTEAFF. CDR3 nucleotide sequence: TGTGCCAGCTCACCAACGGACACAACTGAAGCTTTCTTT. The whole variable domain, filled in from reference TRBV18 and TRBJ1-1, reads NAGVMQNPRHLVRRRGQEARLRCSPMKGHSHVYWYRQLPEEGLKFMVYLQKENIIDESGMPKERFSAEFPKEGPSILRIQQVVRGDSAAYFCASSPTDTTEAFFGQGTRLTVV.

The chain has TRBV5-1 and TRBJ2-3; possibly TRBD2 for D (5 bases). CDR1 is SGHRS and CDR2 is YFSETQ in the germline V gene. Trimming left V 4 bases short and J 0 bases short, with 18 bases between. This CDR3 is built from 17 residues. The CDR3 DNA follows: TGCGCCAGCAGCATCGGACGGGAACTTATTAGCACAGATACGCAGTATTTT. This gives the protein CASSIGRELISTDTQYF.

The chain recombines TRBV11-2 with TRBJ1-1; a possible D gene is TRBD1 (6 bases). The V gene's germline CDR1 is SGHAT and CDR2 FQNNGV. This CDR3 comprises 14 residues. V lost 1 base, J lost 7 bases, and 13 bases lay in between. CDR3 nucleotides: TGTGCCAGCAGCTTAGCCCAGGGGTTCGGTGAAGCTTTCTTT. Encoded protein: CASSLAQGFGEAFF.

The rearrangement uses TRBV29-1 and TRBJ1-5, with TRBD1 matching 8 bases. This CDR3 has 13 residues. Looked up from germline, CDR1 is SQVTM and CDR2 is ANQGSEA. V lost 1 base, J lost 6 bases, and 2 bases stayed unmatched. The CDR3 nucleotides read TGCAGCGTTGAAGTACAGGGGGGTCAGCCCCAGCATTTT. Its translation is CSVEVQGGQPQHF.

The V call is TRBV7-8, the J call TRBJ2-3, with 8 positions matching TRBD2. The J segment lost 0 bases and the V segment lost 6 bases, leaving 2 bases of the junction unmatched. Germline CDR1 SGHVS, CDR2 FQNEAQ. There are 14 residues in the CDR3. The CDR3 DNA sequence: TGTGCCAGCAGTAGCGGGGCTAGCACAGATACGCAGTATTTT. Translation: CASSSGASTDTQYF.

This chain connects TRBV13 to TRBJ2-3, with 7 bases matching TRBD2. Germline values: CDR1 PRHDT, CDR2 FYEKMQ (reference sequence). The CDR3 loop spans 17 amino acids. J was trimmed by 9 bases and V by 5 bases; bases with no gene match: 20. This chain's CDR3 is CASSPGTTTRPSTTQYF. The CDR3 nucleotides are TGTGCCAGCAGCCCGGGGACTACCACACGACCTAGTACCACGCAGTATTTT.

The chain uses TRBV19 and TRBJ1-5, with D unclear. Germline assignment: CDR1 LNHDA and CDR2 SQIVND (reference sequence). Between the trimmed V and J ends, which lost 6 bases and 2 bases, there was a span of 11 bases. This CDR3 spans 14 amino acids. DNA for the CDR3: TGTGCCAGTAGGCCAGGTATCGGCAATCAGCCCCAGCATTTT. Its protein is CASRPGIGNQPQHF.